The 10 T cell receptor beta chains below all came from one sample that was sequenced in a study of T cells in localized non-small cell lung cancer. Using immunoSEQ multiplex PCR, the repertoire was profiled, and TCRdb retains in-frame clones only, with some absent. This sample has around 39,000 clones, with 88% found just once. This specimen was peripheral blood, taken before any cancer treatment. The receptors were gathered from a woman aged 35 to 75 with stage I lung adenocarcinoma.

The CDR3 region has the DNA TGTGCCAGCAGCCCCCAGGGACTAGCGGGAGGGAATGAGCAGTTCTTC. Translating gives CASSPQGLAGGNEQFF. This rearrangement joins TRBV7-2 to TRBJ2-1; the match to TRBD2 covers 16 bases. This CDR3 comprises 16 residues. The V and J ends lost 5 bases and 7 bases, in that order; junction bases with no gene match: 5. Germline CDR1 is SGHTA and CDR2 is FQGNSA. The full variable domain, rest sourced from reference TRBV7-2 and TRBJ2-1, is GAGVSQSPSNKVTEKGKDVELRCDPISGHTALYWYRQSLGQGLEFLIYFQGNSAPDKSGLPSDRFSAERTGGSVSTLTIQRTQQEDSAVYLCASSPQGLAGGNEQFFGPGTRLTVL.

This rearrangement joins TRBV5-6 to TRBJ1-2; D call uncertain. This CDR3 is built from 17 residues. The germline V gene encodes CDR1 SGHDT and CDR2 YYEEEE. Trimming removed 0 bases at V and 4 bases at J, with 19 bases between. In nucleotides, the CDR3 is TGTGCCAGCAGCTTGGGAGCCGCCGCCATCCAAAGCTATGGCTACACCTTC. It yields the protein CASSLGAAAIQSYGYTF.

The V gene is TRBV10-3, the J gene TRBJ2-5; D is perhaps TRBD2 (6 bases). Germline CDR1 reads ENHRY; CDR2 reads SYGVKD. V gave up 0 bases and J gave up 2 bases, with 19 bases separating them. The CDR3 consists of 18 residues. The CDR3 DNA reads as TGTGCCATCAGTGAGTCGTTAGGGGCAGGGAGGAATCAAGAGACCCAGTACTTC. It translates to CAISESLGAGRNQETQYF.

J is TRBJ2-3 and V is TRBV25-1; D not certain. The V end lost 1 base, the J end lost 9 bases, and 14 bases lay between the germline ends. The CDR3 runs to 14 residues. In germline, CDR1 is MGHDK, CDR2 SYGVNS. The CDR3 nucleotides are TGTGCCAGCAGTGAATCGCTAGGGTTTCCGACGCAGTATTTT. Translated: CASSESLGFPTQYF. The full variable domain, with the rest looked up from reference TRBV25-1 and TRBJ2-3, is EADIYQTPRYLVIGTGKKITLECSQTMGHDKMYWYQQDPGMELHLIHYSYGVNSTEKGDLSSESTVSRIRTEHFPLTLESARPSHTSQYLCASSESLGFPTQYFGPGTRLTVL.

V is TRBV19 and J is TRBJ2-3; no clear D. Per germline, CDR1 LNHDA and CDR2 SQIVND (reference sequence). There are 13 residues in the CDR3. Trimming removed 0 bases at V and 5 bases at J, with 6 bases between. DNA of the CDR3: TGTGCCAGTAGTATAGAGTCGGGAGATACGCAGTATTTT. As protein: CASSIESGDTQYF.

The rearrangement links TRBV29-1 to TRBJ2-3; D is possibly TRBD2 (6 bases). This CDR3 contains 12 residues. Looked up from germline, CDR1 is SQVTM and CDR2 is ANQGSEA. V shed 7 bases and J shed 1 base, with 9 bases lying between them. Here the CDR3 DNA reads TGCAGCGGGGGACTCCGCACAGATACGCAGTATTTT. This gives the protein CSGGLRTDTQYF.

The CDR3 DNA follows: TGTGCCAGCAGCATTCCAAGACCCAATCAGCCCCAGCATTTT. Translation: CASSIPRPNQPQHF. The chain couples TRBV27 to TRBJ1-5; D is ambiguous. V lost 6 bases, J lost 3 bases, and 12 bases lay in between. Germline lookup yields CDR1 MNHEY and CDR2 SMNVEV (reference sequence). This CDR3 region has 14 residues.

The CDR3 sequence: CASNPVGAYEQYF. CDR3 bases: TGTGCCAGCAACCCCGTCGGGGCATACGAGCAGTACTTC. The V gene is TRBV28, the J gene TRBJ2-7; D possibly matches TRBD1 or TRBD2 (5 bases each). The length of the CDR3 is 13 residues. The V and J ends lost 7 bases and 4 bases respectively, with 14 bases between them. CDR1 is MDHEN, CDR2 SYDVKM, per germline.

This CDR3 is CASSQGVLGVYTEAFF. In DNA form, the CDR3 reads TGCGCCAGCAGCCAAGGAGTACTAGGGGTCTACACTGAAGCTTTCTTT. The rearrangement joins TRBV4-1 to TRBJ1-1; possible D gene TRBD1, 5 bases. V dropped 1 base and J dropped 3 bases, with 15 bases sitting between them. CDR3 size: 16 residues. Germline values: CDR1 MGHRA, CDR2 YSYEKL.

The chain has TRBV27 and TRBJ2-6; D uncertain. Trimming removed 1 base at V and 0 bases at J, with 16 bases between. Germline lookup yields CDR1 MNHEY and CDR2 SMNVEV (reference sequence). This CDR3 has 19 amino acids. DNA of the CDR3: TGTGCCAGCAGTTTATTCTTGGACCAACTGGGCTCTGGGGCCAACGTCCTGACTTTC. It codes for CASSLFLDQLGSGANVLTF.